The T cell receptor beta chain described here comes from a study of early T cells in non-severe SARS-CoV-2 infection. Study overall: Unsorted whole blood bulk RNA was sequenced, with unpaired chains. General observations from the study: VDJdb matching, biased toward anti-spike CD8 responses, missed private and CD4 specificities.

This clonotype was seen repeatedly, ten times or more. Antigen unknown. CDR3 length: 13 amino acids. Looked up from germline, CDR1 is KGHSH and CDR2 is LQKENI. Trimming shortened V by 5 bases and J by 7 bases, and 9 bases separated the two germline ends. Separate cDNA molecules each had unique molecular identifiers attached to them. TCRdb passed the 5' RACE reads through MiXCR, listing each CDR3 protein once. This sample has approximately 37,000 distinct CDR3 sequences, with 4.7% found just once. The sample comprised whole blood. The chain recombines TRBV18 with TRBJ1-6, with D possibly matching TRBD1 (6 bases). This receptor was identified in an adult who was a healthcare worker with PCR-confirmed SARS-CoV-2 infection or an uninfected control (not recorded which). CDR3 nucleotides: TGTGCCAGCTCAGAGGACAGCAATTCACCCCTCCACTTT. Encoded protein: CASSEDSNSPLHF. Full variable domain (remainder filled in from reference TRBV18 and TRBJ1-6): NAGVMQNPRHLVRRRGQEARLRCSPMKGHSHVYWYRQLPEEGLKFMVYLQKENIIDESGMPKERFSAEFPKEGPSILRIQQVVRGDSAAYFCASSEDSNSPLHFGNGTRLTVT.